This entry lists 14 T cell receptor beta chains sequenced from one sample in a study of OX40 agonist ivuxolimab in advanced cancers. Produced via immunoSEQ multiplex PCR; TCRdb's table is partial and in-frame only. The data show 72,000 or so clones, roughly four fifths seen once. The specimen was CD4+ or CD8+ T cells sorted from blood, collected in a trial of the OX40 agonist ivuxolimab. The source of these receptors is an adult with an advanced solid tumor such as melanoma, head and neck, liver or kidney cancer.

The CDR3 sequence is CASIKRTGVYGYTF. The CDR3 DNA sequence: TGTGCCAGCATCAAGAGGACAGGGGTCTATGGCTACACCTTC. The V gene is TRBV5-6, the J gene TRBJ1-2, with TRBD1 matching over 9 bases. The V gene's germline CDR1 is SGHDT and CDR2 YYEEEE. The J segment lost 4 bases and the V segment lost 6 bases, leaving 7 bases of the junction unmatched. The CDR3 extends over 14 amino acids.

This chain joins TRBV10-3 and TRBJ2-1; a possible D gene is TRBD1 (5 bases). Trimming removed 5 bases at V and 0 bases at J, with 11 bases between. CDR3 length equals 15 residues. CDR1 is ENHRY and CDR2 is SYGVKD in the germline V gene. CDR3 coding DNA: TGTGCCATCAGTCAGACAGAGATCTCCTACAATGAGCAGTTCTTC. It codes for CAISQTEISYNEQFF.

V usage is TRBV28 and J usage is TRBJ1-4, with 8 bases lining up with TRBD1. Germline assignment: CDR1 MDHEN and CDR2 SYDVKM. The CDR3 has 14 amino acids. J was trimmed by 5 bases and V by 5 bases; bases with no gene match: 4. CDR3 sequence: CASSMGTGNEKLFF. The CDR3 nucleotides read TGTGCCAGCAGTATGGGGACAGGCAATGAAAAACTGTTTTTT.

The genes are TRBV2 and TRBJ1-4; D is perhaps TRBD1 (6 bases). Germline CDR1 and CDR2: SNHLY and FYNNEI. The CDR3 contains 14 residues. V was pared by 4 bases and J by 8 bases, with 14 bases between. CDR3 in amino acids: CASSGGQGFEKLFF. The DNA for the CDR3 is TGTGCCAGCAGTGGGGGCCAGGGGTTCGAAAAACTGTTTTTT.

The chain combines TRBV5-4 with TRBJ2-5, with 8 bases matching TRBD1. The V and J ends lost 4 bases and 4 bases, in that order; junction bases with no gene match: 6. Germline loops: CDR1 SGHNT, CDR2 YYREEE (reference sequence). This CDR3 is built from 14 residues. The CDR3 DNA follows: TGTGCCAGCAGCACAGGACAGGGAAGAGAGACCCAGTACTTC. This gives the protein CASSTGQGRETQYF.

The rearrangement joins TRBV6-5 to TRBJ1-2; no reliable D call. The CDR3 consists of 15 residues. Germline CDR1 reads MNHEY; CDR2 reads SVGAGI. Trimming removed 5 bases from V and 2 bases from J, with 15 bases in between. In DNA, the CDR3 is TGTGCCAGCAGTGCCCAGGCACGACTAAACTATGGCTACACCTTC. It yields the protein CASSAQARLNYGYTF.

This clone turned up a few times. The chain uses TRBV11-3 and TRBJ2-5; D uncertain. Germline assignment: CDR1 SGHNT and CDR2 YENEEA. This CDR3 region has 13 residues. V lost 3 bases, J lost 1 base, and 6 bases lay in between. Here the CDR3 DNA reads TGTGCCAGCAGCTTGTCACGCCAAGAGACCCAGTACTTC. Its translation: CASSLSRQETQYF.

Written as DNA, the CDR3 is TGTGCCAGCAGCTGGGGACAGGGGTATTCCTACGAGCAGTACGTC. Translated: CASSWGQGYSYEQYV. The V and J genes are TRBV5-8 and TRBJ2-7; the match to TRBD1 covers 10 bases. The CDR3 consists of 15 residues. J lost 1 base, V lost 3 bases, and 4 bases had no gene match. Germline CDR1 and CDR2: SGHTS and YDEGEE.

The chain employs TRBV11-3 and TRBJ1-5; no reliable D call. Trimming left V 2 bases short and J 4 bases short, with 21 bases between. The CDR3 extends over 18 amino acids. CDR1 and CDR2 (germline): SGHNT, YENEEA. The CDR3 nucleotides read TGTGCCAGCAGCTTACGTTGTAAACTTGGGGTTATGAATCAGCCCCAGCATTTT. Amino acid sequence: CASSLRCKLGVMNQPQHF.

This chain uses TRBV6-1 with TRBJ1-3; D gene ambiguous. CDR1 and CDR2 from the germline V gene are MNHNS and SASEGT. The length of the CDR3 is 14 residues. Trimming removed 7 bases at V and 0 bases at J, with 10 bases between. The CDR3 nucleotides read TGTGCCAGCACAGGATTAACCTCTGGAAACACCATATATTTT. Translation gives CASTGLTSGNTIYF.

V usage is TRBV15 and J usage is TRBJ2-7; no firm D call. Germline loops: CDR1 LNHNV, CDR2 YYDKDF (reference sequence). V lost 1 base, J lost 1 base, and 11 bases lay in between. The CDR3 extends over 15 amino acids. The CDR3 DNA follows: TGTGCCACCAGCAGAGGGGTGATTAATTCCTACGAGCAGTACTTC. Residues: CATSRGVINSYEQYF.

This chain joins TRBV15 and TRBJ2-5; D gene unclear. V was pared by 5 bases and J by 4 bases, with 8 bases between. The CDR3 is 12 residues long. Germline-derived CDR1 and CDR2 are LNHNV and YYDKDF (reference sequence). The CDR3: CATSWSGETQYF. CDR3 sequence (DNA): TGTGCCACCAGCTGGAGTGGAGAGACCCAGTACTTC.

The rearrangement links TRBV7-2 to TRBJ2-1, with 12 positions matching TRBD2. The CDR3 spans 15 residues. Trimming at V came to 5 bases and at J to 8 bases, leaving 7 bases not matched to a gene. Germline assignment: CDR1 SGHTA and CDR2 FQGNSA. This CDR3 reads CASSTTSGRADEQFF. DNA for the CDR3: TGTGCCAGCAGCACGACTAGCGGGAGAGCGGATGAGCAGTTCTTC.

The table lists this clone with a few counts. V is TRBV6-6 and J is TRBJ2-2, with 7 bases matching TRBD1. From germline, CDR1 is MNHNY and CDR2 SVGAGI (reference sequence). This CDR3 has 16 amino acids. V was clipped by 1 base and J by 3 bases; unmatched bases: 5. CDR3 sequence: CASSYYFQGDTGELFF. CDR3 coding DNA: TGTGCCAGCAGTTACTATTTCCAGGGGGACACCGGGGAGCTGTTTTTT.